This note documents a single TCR beta chain sequence. This sample is part of a study of blood T cell repertoires in COVID-19. Whole-study context: In each case, the material was cDNA or gDNA derived from T cells, B-cell-depleted T cells, or PBMCs.

J was trimmed by 0 bases and V by 4 bases; bases with no gene match: 0. Germline V gene data show CDR1 as SNHLY and CDR2 as FYNNEI. The CDR3 extends over 15 amino acids. Membership in each cohort depended on participant-reported clinical history. Some clones are missing from TCRdb's copy, which holds only in-frame ones; the method was immunoSEQ multiplex PCR. The data hold under 300,000 clones, with 87% observed a single time. Material for sequencing was PBMCs or T cells enriched from blood (not recorded which). This sequence was found in a woman younger than 45 with acute COVID-19. This chain uses TRBV2 with TRBJ2-7, with 13 bases aligning to TRBD2. For the CDR3, the DNA is TGTGCCAGCAGTGGACTAGCGGGGGGCTCCTACGAGCAGTACTTC. This encodes CASSGLAGGSYEQYF. Looking up the rest from reference TRBV2 and TRBJ2-7 gives the full variable domain: EPEVTQTPSHQVTQMGQEVILRCVPISNHLYFYWYRQILGQKVEFLVSFYNNEISEKSEIFDDQFSVERPDGSNFTLKIRSTKLEDSAMYFCASSGLAGGSYEQYFGPGTRLTVT.